The entry below gives a single T cell receptor beta chain sequence along with its context. Its antigen is unidentified. Researchers used genomic DNA as the template to profile TCR beta VDJ and CDR3. TCRdb passed the reads through MiXCR, listing each CDR3 protein once. The sample contains more than 250,000 distinct CDR3 sequences, 56% of which appear only once. This sample is drawn from a study of CD8+CD57+ T cells in acquired aplastic anemia. Across the whole study: The average for DNA from sorted CD4+ and CD8+ cells was 3 to 4 ug.

Regarding the study as a whole: Significance was not reached for CD8+ Simpson's diversity between patients and controls. Sharing between patients and controls was observed for twenty-nine CD8+ CDR3 sequences.

The sample comprised sorted CD4+, CD8+, or CD8+CD57+ T cells (not recorded which) from PBMCs. This sequence was found in a human donor with severe aplastic anemia or a healthy control (not recorded which).

The CDR3 spells CASSFGQGINYGYTF. Here the CDR3 DNA reads TGTGCCAGCAGCTTCGGACAGGGAATCAACTATGGCTACACCTTC. The chain carries TRBV7-9 and TRBJ1-2; TRBD1 aligns across 8 bases. The CDR3 sequence is 15 residues long. The V gene's germline CDR1 is SEHNR and CDR2 FQNEAQ (reference sequence). Losses at the gene ends were 3 bases for V and 2 bases for J; bases not matched to a gene: 5.